These 29 T cell receptor beta chains were all obtained from the same sample, sequenced in a study of PD-1 blockade in classical Hodgkin lymphoma. Clones were read by immunoSEQ multiplex PCR, and TCRdb kept only the in-frame ones, dropping some. Here the sample spans some 95,000 clones, 80% to 90% being singletons. Every patient relapsed after autologous stem cell transplantation, and brentuximab vedotin exposure varied. The source was peripheral blood mononuclear cells (PBMCs), collected before the second cycle of nivolumab. These receptor sequences come from a human donor with classical Hodgkin lymphoma.

The V and J genes are TRBV5-1 and TRBJ2-2; no definite D call. Germline V gene sequence: CDR1 SGHRS, CDR2 YFSETQ. The CDR3 runs to 14 residues. V was trimmed by 4 bases and J by 3 bases, leaving 10 bases between them. Here the CDR3 reads CASSPSFDTGELFF. CDR3 sequence (DNA): TGCGCCAGCAGCCCAAGCTTCGACACCGGGGAGCTGTTTTTT.

The chain links TRBV23-1 to TRBJ2-3; 8 bases map to TRBD1. TRBV23-1 is classed as an ORF, of uncertain function. V lost 2 bases, J lost 0 bases, and 16 bases stayed unmatched. The CDR3 is 20 residues long. The CDR3 spells CASSQPAHGTGGLSTDTQYF. Here the CDR3 DNA reads TGCGCCAGCAGTCAACCCGCCCATGGGACAGGAGGGCTTAGCACAGATACGCAGTATTTT.

V usage is TRBV5-4 and J usage is TRBJ2-3; TRBD2 aligns across 7 bases. The ends lost 0 bases at V and 5 bases at J; junction bases unmatched: 9. The CDR3 loop spans 16 amino acids. Looked up from germline, CDR1 is SGHNT and CDR2 is YYREEE (reference sequence). The CDR3 loop reads CASSLAREREVDTQYF. The CDR3 DNA is TGTGCCAGCAGCTTGGCTCGTGAGCGGGAAGTAGATACGCAGTATTTT.

The chain carries TRBV10-3 and TRBJ1-6; D is undetermined. The CDR3 is 15 residues long. CDR1 ENHRY and CDR2 SYGVKD come from the germline V gene. Trimming removed 4 bases from V and 4 bases from J, with 11 bases in between. The CDR3 loop reads CAISVDREYNSPLHF. For the CDR3, the DNA is TGTGCCATCAGTGTTGACCGGGAGTATAATTCACCCCTCCACTTT.

This clone occurred once. This chain uses TRBV4-1 with TRBJ1-1; 7 bases agree with TRBD1. This CDR3 has 18 residues. V lost 0 bases to trimming and J lost 5 bases; unmatched junction nucleotides: 15. CDR1 and CDR2 from the germline V gene are MGHRA and YSYEKL. The CDR3 loop reads CASSQDPDPGGGRTEAFF. CDR3 DNA sequence: TGCGCCAGCAGCCAAGATCCTGATCCAGGGGGAGGGCGGACTGAAGCTTTCTTT.

The rearrangement uses TRBV10-3 and TRBJ1-1, with TRBD1 matching over 8 bases. V trimming: 8 bases; J trimming: 4 bases; junction bases outside the gene matches: 9. This CDR3 spans 14 amino acids. The germline V gene has CDR1 ENHRY and CDR2 SYGVKD. CDR3 coding DNA: TGTGCCATCCGACTCCAGGGGGCTGGCACTGAAGCTTTCTTT. Amino acids: CAIRLQGAGTEAFF.

This clone appeared a single time. The chain links TRBV5-6 to TRBJ2-1, with TRBD1 matching over 9 bases. Germline CDR1 reads SGHDT; CDR2 reads YYEEEE. J lost 2 bases, V lost 4 bases, and 4 bases had no gene match. The CDR3 has 15 residues. The CDR3 loop is CASSMGQGPYNEQFF. The CDR3 nucleotides are TGTGCCAGCAGCATGGGACAGGGCCCCTACAATGAGCAGTTCTTC.

The V gene is TRBV4-1, the J gene TRBJ2-2, with D hard to call. Per the germline V gene, CDR1 is MGHRA and CDR2 is YSYEKL. The CDR3 consists of 13 residues. The V end was cut by 2 bases, the J end by 6 bases, with 7 bases between. CDR3 region: CASSQISPGELFF. The CDR3 DNA is TGCGCCAGCAGCCAAATTAGTCCCGGGGAGCTGTTTTTT.

The chain is built from TRBV5-1 and TRBJ2-5; possibly TRBD1 for D (5 bases). CDR1 and CDR2 (germline): SGHRS, YFSETQ. The CDR3 is made up of 12 amino acids. The V gene lost 2 bases and the J gene lost 4 bases, with 6 bases spanning the gap. DNA for the CDR3: TGCGCCAGCAGCTTCCAGGGAGAGACCCAGTACTTC. Residues: CASSFQGETQYF.

This rearrangement joins TRBV7-5 to TRBJ1-5. TRBV7-5 is designated a pseudogene. The CDR3 length is 18 residues. The CDR3 spells CVRSLGRAYLIPNQPQHF. As DNA, the CDR3 is TGTGTCAGAAGCCTAGGGCGCGCGTATCTCATCCCCAATCAGCCCCAGCATTTT.

The chain has TRBV7-5 and TRBJ1-2. TRBV7-5 is recorded as a pseudogene. The CDR3 has 12 residues. The CDR3 protein is CARSLGGSGYTF. In DNA form, the CDR3 reads TGTGCCAGAAGCTTAGGAGGGTCTGGCTACACCTTC.

V and J are TRBV27 and TRBJ2-7, with D possibly matching TRBD1 (6 bases). The germline V gene encodes CDR1 MNHEY and CDR2 SMNVEV (reference sequence). The CDR3 covers 15 residues. Trimming pared 6 bases from V and 0 bases from J, leaving 15 bases between. CDR3 region: CASRVQGPLSYEQYF. The CDR3 DNA reads TGTGCCAGCAGGGTACAGGGTCCCCTCTCCTACGAGCAGTACTTC.

This chain links TRBV19 with TRBJ2-7; TRBD2 matches at 14 bases. The V gene's germline CDR1 is LNHDA and CDR2 SQIVND (reference sequence). V shed 6 bases, J shed 4 bases, and the junction held 11 bases outside the gene matches. The CDR3 totals 17 residues. CDR3 nucleotides: TGTGCCAGTAGCGGGACTAGCGGGAGCATCGCCTGGTACGAGCAGTACTTC. Translating gives CASSGTSGSIAWYEQYF.

V is TRBV21-1 and J is TRBJ1-3; TRBD1, as called in the table, went unchecked against the DNA. TRBV21-1 is shown as a pseudogene. The CDR3 is 17 residues long. In DNA form, the CDR3 reads TGTGCCAGCAGCAAAGGGGCAGGGTCCAAGGCTGGAAACACCATATATTTT. Translation: CASSKGAGSKAGNTIYF.

The chain couples TRBV6-1 to TRBJ2-7; tentative D call: TRBD1 (6 bases). Germline CDR1 MNHNS, CDR2 SASEGT. This CDR3 comprises 11 residues. CDR3: CAESDSYEQYF. The CDR3 nucleotides are TGTGCGGAGTCGGACAGCTACGAGCAGTACTTC.

V gene TRBV10-2 combines with J gene TRBJ2-7; tentatively, D is TRBD1 or TRBD2 (6 bases each). CDR3 length: 14 residues. Looked up from germline, CDR1 is WSHSY and CDR2 is SAAADI. The germline V and J ends were trimmed by 5 bases and 4 bases, with 15 bases remaining between them. The CDR3 reads CASSNGPGAYEQYF. The CDR3 DNA reads as TGCGCCAGCAGTAACGGACCGGGGGCATACGAGCAGTACTTC.

In its sample, this clone was seen once. The chain is built from TRBV11-2 and TRBJ2-7; the D call may be TRBD1 or TRBD2 (5 bases each). V lost 5 bases, J lost 2 bases, and 19 bases lay in between. This CDR3 region has 16 residues. Per the germline V gene, CDR1 is SGHAT and CDR2 is FQNNGV. CDR3 coding DNA: TGTGCCAGCAGCCCGTCGTCCGGGACGTCCACCTACGAGCAGTACTTC. Translated: CASSPSSGTSTYEQYF. Full variable domain (rest looked up from reference TRBV11-2 and TRBJ2-7): EAGVAQSPRYKIIEKRQSVAFWCNPISGHATLYWYQQILGQGPKLLIQFQNNGVVDDSQLPKDRFSAERLKGVDSTLKIQPAKLEDSAVYLCASSPSSGTSTYEQYFGPGTRLTVT.

V and J are TRBV7-8 and TRBJ2-7; 13 nucleotides agree with TRBD2. Germline V CDR1 and CDR2: SGHVS, FQNEAQ. CDR3 size: 15 residues. V lost 4 bases to trimming and J lost 4 bases; unmatched junction nucleotides: 4. CDR3 protein: CASSSLAGGPYEQYF. The CDR3 DNA follows: TGTGCCAGCAGCTCACTAGCGGGAGGGCCGTACGAGCAGTACTTC.

The rearrangement links TRBV28 to TRBJ2-5, with TRBD1 as a possible D gene (7 bases). V lost 6 bases and J 2 bases, leaving 10 bases between the germline ends. Germline lookup yields CDR1 MDHEN and CDR2 SYDVKM. The CDR3 spans 13 residues. The CDR3 loop is CASREGQQETQYF. CDR3 nucleotides: TGTGCCAGCAGGGAGGGACAGCAAGAGACCCAGTACTTC.

The genes are TRBV28 and TRBJ2-3; 10 bases agree with TRBD2. V shed 6 bases, J shed 4 bases, and the junction held 7 bases outside the gene matches. Germline assignment: CDR1 MDHEN and CDR2 SYDVKM. The CDR3 consists of 15 residues. The CDR3 spells CASSSSGSRADTQYF. The CDR3 bases are TGTGCCAGCAGCTCTAGCGGGAGTAGGGCAGATACGCAGTATTTT.

The chain carries TRBV11-3 and TRBJ2-7; D is undetermined. Germline V gene sequence: CDR1 SGHNT, CDR2 YENEEA. The CDR3 covers 13 residues. V lost 1 base and J lost 2, with 6 bases in between. This CDR3 is CASSLGATYEQYF. The CDR3 DNA is TGTGCCAGCAGCTTAGGCGCAACCTACGAGCAGTACTTC.

V and J are TRBV5-4 and TRBJ1-1, with D maybe TRBD1 (5 bases). V lost 4 bases and J 1 base, leaving 14 bases between the germline ends. The CDR3 sequence is 15 residues long. Germline loops: CDR1 SGHNT, CDR2 YYREEE (reference sequence). The CDR3 bases are TGTGCCAGCAGCCCAATGACAGAGAAGAACACTGAAGCTTTCTTT. Translating gives CASSPMTEKNTEAFF.

This sequence joins TRBV19 and TRBJ2-3; D ambiguous. The V gene lost 6 bases and the J gene lost 4 bases, with 8 bases spanning the gap. This CDR3 comprises 12 residues. Per germline, CDR1 LNHDA and CDR2 SQIVND (reference sequence). The CDR3 loop is CASRGPPDTQYF. DNA of the CDR3: TGTGCCAGTAGAGGACCCCCAGATACGCAGTATTTT.

J is TRBJ2-7 and V is TRBV29-1; D is uncertain. Germline V lookup: CDR1 SQVTM, CDR2 ANQGSEA. CDR3 length equals 11 residues. V was cut by 2 bases and J by 4 bases, with 6 bases left in between. CDR3 loop: CSVESEYEQYF. CDR3 nucleotide sequence: TGCAGCGTTGAAAGCGAGTACGAGCAGTACTTC.

The chain joins TRBV2 to TRBJ2-2; D possibly matches TRBD1 or TRBD2 (5 bases each). This CDR3 is 14 amino acids long. Trimming removed 7 bases from V and 5 bases from J, with 14 bases in between. Germline V gene lookup returns CDR1 SNHLY and CDR2 FYNNEI. CDR3 sequence: CASIGQGGTGELFF. CDR3 DNA: TGTGCCAGCATCGGGCAGGGCGGGACCGGGGAGCTGTTTTTT.

This chain links TRBV7-8 with TRBJ2-7; D is uncertain. CDR3 size: 16 residues. V lost 5 bases and J 2 bases, leaving 19 bases between the germline ends. Germline CDR1 reads SGHVS; CDR2 reads FQNEAQ. The CDR3 sequence is CASSPFGSGPTYEQYF. The CDR3 bases are TGTGCCAGCAGCCCCTTCGGATCAGGACCCACCTACGAGCAGTACTTC.

V and J are TRBV7-2 and TRBJ1-5; no clear D gene. The V end lost 0 bases, the J end lost 0 bases, and 9 bases lay between the germline ends. CDR1 is SGHTA and CDR2 is FQGNSA in the germline V gene. This CDR3 contains 16 residues. The CDR3 DNA reads TGTGCCAGCAGCTTAGCGGCGTGGTATAGCAATCAGCCCCAGCATTTT. It translates to CASSLAAWYSNQPQHF. The variable domain in full, with the rest retrieved from reference TRBV7-2 and TRBJ1-5, is GAGVSQSPSNKVTEKGKDVELRCDPISGHTALYWYRQSLGQGLEFLIYFQGNSAPDKSGLPSDRFSAERTGGSVSTLTIQRTQQEDSAVYLCASSLAAWYSNQPQHFGDGTRLSIL.

This clone was recorded many times. The chain employs TRBV2 and TRBJ1-1; no clear D gene. Germline loops: CDR1 SNHLY, CDR2 FYNNEI. The CDR3 is 11 residues long. Trimming pared 4 bases from V and 0 bases from J, leaving 0 bases between. The CDR3 region is CASSVNTEAFF. As DNA, the CDR3 is TGTGCCAGCAGTGTGAACACTGAAGCTTTCTTT.

Concerning this clone: No DNA is shown, since the ends of the CDR3 on it are uncertain; the CDR3 is the one TCRdb lists. The CDR3: CASSEALAGTGGFLETQYF. The chain employs TRBV6-1 and TRBJ2-5; the table's D call of TRBD1 was not tested on the DNA. Germline CDR1 is MNHNS and CDR2 is SASEGT. The CDR3 sequence runs 19 residues, both termini included.